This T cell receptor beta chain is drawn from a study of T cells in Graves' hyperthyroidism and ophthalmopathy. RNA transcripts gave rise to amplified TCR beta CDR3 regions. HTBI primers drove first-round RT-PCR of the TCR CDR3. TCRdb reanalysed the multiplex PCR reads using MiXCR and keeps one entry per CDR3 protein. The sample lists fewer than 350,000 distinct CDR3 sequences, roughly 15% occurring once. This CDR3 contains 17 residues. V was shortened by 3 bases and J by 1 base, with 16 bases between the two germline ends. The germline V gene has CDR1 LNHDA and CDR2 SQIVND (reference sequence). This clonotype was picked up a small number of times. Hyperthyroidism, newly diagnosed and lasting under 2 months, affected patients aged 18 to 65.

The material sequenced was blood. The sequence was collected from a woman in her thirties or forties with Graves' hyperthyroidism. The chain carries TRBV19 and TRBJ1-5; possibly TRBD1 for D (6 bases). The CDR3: CASSIRAGVGSNQPQHF. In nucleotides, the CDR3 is TGTGCCAGTAGTATCAGAGCAGGGGTCGGGAGCAATCAGCCCCAGCATTTT.